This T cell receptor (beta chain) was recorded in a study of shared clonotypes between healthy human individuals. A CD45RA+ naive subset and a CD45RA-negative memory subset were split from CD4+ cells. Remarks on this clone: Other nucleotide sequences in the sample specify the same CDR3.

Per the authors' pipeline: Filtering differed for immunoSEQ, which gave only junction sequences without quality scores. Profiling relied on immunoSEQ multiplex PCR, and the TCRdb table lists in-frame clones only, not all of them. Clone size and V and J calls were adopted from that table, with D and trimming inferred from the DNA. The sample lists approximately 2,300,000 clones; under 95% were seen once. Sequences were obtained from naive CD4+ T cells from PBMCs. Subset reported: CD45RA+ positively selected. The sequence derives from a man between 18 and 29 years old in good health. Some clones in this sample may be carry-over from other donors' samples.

The CDR3: CASSEVGYEQFF. The CDR3 nucleotides read TGTGCCAGCAGTGAAGTAGGGTATGAGCAGTTCTTC. The rearrangement joins TRBV6-1 to TRBJ2-1; D unclear. Deletions cut 1 base from V and 8 bases from J, with 6 bases between. This CDR3 is 12 amino acids long. Germline V gives CDR1 MNHNS, CDR2 SASEGT.